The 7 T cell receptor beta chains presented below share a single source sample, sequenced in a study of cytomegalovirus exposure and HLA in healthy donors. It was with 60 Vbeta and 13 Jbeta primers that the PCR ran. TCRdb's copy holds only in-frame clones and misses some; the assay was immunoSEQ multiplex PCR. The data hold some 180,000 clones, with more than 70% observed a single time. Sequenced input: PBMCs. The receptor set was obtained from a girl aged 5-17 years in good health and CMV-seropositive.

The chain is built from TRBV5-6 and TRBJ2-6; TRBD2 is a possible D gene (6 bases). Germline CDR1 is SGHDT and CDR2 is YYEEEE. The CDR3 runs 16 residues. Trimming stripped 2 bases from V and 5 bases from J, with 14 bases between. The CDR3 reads CASSLSQGLWANVLTF. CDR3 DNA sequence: TGTGCCAGCAGCTTATCCCAGGGACTCTGGGCCAACGTCCTGACTTTC.

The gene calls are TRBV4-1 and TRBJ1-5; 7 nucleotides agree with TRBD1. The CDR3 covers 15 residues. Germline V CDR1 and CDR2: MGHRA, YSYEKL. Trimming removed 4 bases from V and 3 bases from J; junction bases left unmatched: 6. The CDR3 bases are TGCGCCAGCAGCCCCTACGGACAGGACAATCAGCCCCAGCATTTT. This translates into CASSPYGQDNQPQHF.

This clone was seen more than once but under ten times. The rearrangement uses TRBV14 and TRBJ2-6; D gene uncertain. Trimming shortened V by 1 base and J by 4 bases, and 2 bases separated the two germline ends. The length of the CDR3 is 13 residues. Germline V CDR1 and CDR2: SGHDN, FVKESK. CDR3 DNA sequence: TGTGCCAGCAGCCAAGCAGGGGCCAACGTCCTGACTTTC. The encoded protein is CASSQAGANVLTF.

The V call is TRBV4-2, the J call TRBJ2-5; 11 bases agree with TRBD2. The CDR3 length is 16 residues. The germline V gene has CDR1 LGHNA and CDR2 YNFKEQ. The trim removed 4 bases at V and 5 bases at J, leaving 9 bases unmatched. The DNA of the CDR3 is TGTGCCAGCAGCCGGACTAGCGGGCCCAGGTGGGAGACCCAGTACTTC. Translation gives CASSRTSGPRWETQYF.

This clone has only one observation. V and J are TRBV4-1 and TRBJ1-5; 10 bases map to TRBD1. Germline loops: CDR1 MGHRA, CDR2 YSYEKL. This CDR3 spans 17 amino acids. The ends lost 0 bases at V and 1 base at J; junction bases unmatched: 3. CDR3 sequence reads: CASSQDLGQGSNQPQHF. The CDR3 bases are TGCGCCAGCAGCCAAGATTTGGGACAGGGGAGCAATCAGCCCCAGCATTTT.

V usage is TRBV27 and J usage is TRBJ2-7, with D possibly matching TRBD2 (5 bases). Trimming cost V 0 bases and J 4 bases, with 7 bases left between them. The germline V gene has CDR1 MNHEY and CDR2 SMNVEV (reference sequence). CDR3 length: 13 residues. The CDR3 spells CASSLSGAYEQYF. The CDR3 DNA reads TGTGCCAGCAGTTTATCGGGAGCATACGAGCAGTACTTC.

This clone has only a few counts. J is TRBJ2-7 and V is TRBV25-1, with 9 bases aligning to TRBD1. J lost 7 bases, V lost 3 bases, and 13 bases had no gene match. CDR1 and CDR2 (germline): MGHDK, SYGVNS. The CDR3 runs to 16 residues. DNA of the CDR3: TGTGCCAGCAGTGATTCCCCGGGACAGGGACCTACGGAGCAGTACTTC. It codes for CASSDSPGQGPTEQYF.